These 3 T cell receptor beta chains originate from one sample sequenced in a study of CDR3 diversity in severe acne. TCRdb re-called the PCR reads through MiXCR, storing one row per CDR3 protein. The top ten clones hold under 14% of a sample with fewer than 90,000 distinct CDR3 sequences, approximately 49% of them seen once. The sequenced sample was blood. The receptors here all came from a male donor with severe acne vulgaris.

The chain employs TRBV20-1 and TRBJ2-7, with D uncertain. CDR3 length equals 12 residues. Germline CDR1 and CDR2: DFQATT and SNEGSKA (reference sequence). Trimming pared 4 bases from V and 3 bases from J, leaving 10 bases between. Written as DNA, the CDR3 is TGCAGTGCTAATACAGTAAACTACGAGCAGTACTTC. Amino acids: CSANTVNYEQYF.

This clonotype was found many times. The chain couples TRBV6-4 to TRBJ2-6; D tentatively fits TRBD1 or TRBD2 (6 bases each). The V end was cut by 4 bases, the J end by 2 bases, with 12 bases between. In germline, CDR1 is MRHNA, CDR2 SNTAGT. This CDR3 has 16 residues. The CDR3 bases are TGTGCCAGCAGTGGCGTGGGGGGCGCTGGGGCCAACGTCCTGACTTTC. This codes for CASSGVGGAGANVLTF.

V and J are TRBV15 and TRBJ2-1; a possible D gene is TRBD2 (6 bases). CDR1 is LNHNV, CDR2 YYDKDF, per germline (reference sequence). Trimming removed 4 bases from V and 10 bases from J, with 11 bases in between. The CDR3 totals 12 residues. In nucleotides, the CDR3 is TGTGCCACCAGCACGGGACTCCAAGAGCAGTTCTTC. Translation gives CATSTGLQEQFF. Full variable domain (outside the CDR3, taken from reference TRBV15 and TRBJ2-1): DAMVIQNPRYQVTQFGKPVTLSCSQTLNHNVMYWYQQKSSQAPKLLFHYYDKDFNNEADTPDNFQSRRPNTSFCFLDIRSPGLGDTAMYLCATSTGLQEQFFGPGTRLTVL.